This T cell receptor beta chain originates from a study of post-analysis software for immune sequencing data. The wider study: Progressive-relapsing, secondary progressive and relapsing-remitting multiple sclerosis were among the disease courses included. Study-wide points: Pronounced co-clustering by F measure was evident among identically batched samples. Controls showed lower frequencies than patients for 5 or 6 TRBV segments, and TRBV5-6, TRBV5-1 and TRBV20-1 were among these. Controls' normalized Chao1 diversity significantly exceeded that of multiple sclerosis patients.

This clonotype was counted only a few times. Its antigen is still unknown. Built from TCR beta cDNA, the libraries had unique molecular identifiers in them. It was from approximately 0.91 to 9.4 million T cells that some 500,000 cDNA molecules came. TCRdb reprocessed the PCR reads with MiXCR, giving one entry per CDR3 protein. The table has roughly 700,000 distinct CDR3 sequences, just under 30% seen once. V gave up 10 bases and J gave up 3 bases, with 12 bases separating them. The CDR3 length is 13 residues. Germline V gene sequence: CDR1 MDHEN, CDR2 SYDVKM. The sequence derives from a girl aged 5 to 17 with multiple sclerosis. The chain employs TRBV28 and TRBJ1-4, with D uncertain. The material sequenced was blood. CDR3 region: CATRTDSNEKLFF. Written as DNA, the CDR3 is TGTGCCACCAGAACGGATTCTAATGAAAAACTGTTTTTT.